The 13 T cell receptor beta chains listed next were all sequenced from one sample in a study of T-cell reconstitution after alpha-beta-depleted transplantation in children. Unique molecular identifiers featured in how the TCRbeta library was prepared. In TCRdb, the PCR reads were re-called with MiXCR into one record per CDR3 protein. Of about 420,000 distinct CDR3 sequences in the sample, roughly 11% were seen once. This material consisted of PBMCs from the stem cell graft donor, taken from the stem cell graft. These receptors were collected from a human donor who donated a stem cell graft to a child with acute myeloid leukemia.

This clonotype appeared a few times. The chain has TRBV6-1 and TRBJ2-2; D is unresolved. Germline lookup yields CDR1 MNHNS and CDR2 SASEGT. V shed 7 bases and J shed 8 bases, with 5 bases lying between them. CDR3 length equals 10 residues. Here the CDR3 DNA reads TGTGCCAGCACGGGTGGGGAGCTGTTTTTT. Its protein is CASTGGELFF.

In its sample, this clonotype was seen a few times. This sequence joins TRBV10-3 and TRBJ1-4, with D uncertain. Germline V CDR1 and CDR2: ENHRY, SYGVKD. The V end was cut by 0 bases, the J end by 7 bases, with 12 bases between. The CDR3 runs 15 residues. CDR3 protein: CAISESSGIGEKLFF. The DNA of the CDR3 is TGTGCCATCAGTGAGTCATCCGGGATAGGTGAAAAACTGTTTTTT.

The chain is built from TRBV6-1 and TRBJ2-1, with TRBD1 identical over 9 bases. CDR3 length equals 14 residues. Germline CDR1 reads MNHNS; CDR2 reads SASEGT. The V segment lost 6 bases and the J segment 9 bases; nucleotides outside the gene matches: 9. The CDR3 is CASSRDRVYGEQFF. In DNA, the CDR3 is TGTGCCAGCAGCCGGGACAGGGTTTACGGTGAGCAGTTCTTC.

This clonotype was observed at least ten times. The chain uses TRBV4-1 and TRBJ1-5; D gene uncertain. The V gene's germline CDR1 is MGHRA and CDR2 YSYEKL. V was shortened by 1 base and J by 1 base, with 8 bases between the two germline ends. The CDR3 extends over 15 amino acids. CDR3 bases: TGCGCCAGCAGCCAAGTGGCAGAGAGCAATCAGCCCCAGCATTTT. As protein: CASSQVAESNQPQHF.

This clonotype was counted at least ten times. The chain carries TRBV20-1 and TRBJ2-3; 11 bases are shared with TRBD1. CDR3 length: 14 residues. V trimming: 8 bases; J trimming: 6 bases; junction bases outside the gene matches: 10. Germline V gives CDR1 DFQATT, CDR2 SNEGSKA (reference sequence). The DNA of the CDR3 is TGCAGTTTGAGCGGGGACAGGGGGGTGGATACGCAGTATTTT. Amino acids: CSLSGDRGVDTQYF.

In its sample, this clonotype was seen a few times. This chain connects TRBV5-1 to TRBJ2-1; 7 bases agree with TRBD2. V lost 3 bases and J lost 6; bases outside the gene matches: 9. CDR1 SGHRS and CDR2 YFSETQ come from the germline V gene. The CDR3 length is 15 residues. CDR3 nucleotides: TGCGCCAGCAGCTCGGCAGGCGGGAGTGTCAATGAGCAGTTCTTC. It encodes CASSSAGGSVNEQFF.

This clonotype was seen more than once but under ten times. The chain carries TRBV7-6 and TRBJ2-1; D is ambiguous. The CDR3 has 16 amino acids. Trimming took 2 bases from V and 8 from J, leaving 19 bases between them. Germline CDR1 is SGHVS and CDR2 is FNYEAQ. CDR3 amino acids: CASSLRMDPLEDEQFF. The DNA of the CDR3 is TGTGCCAGCAGCTTACGGATGGATCCCCTCGAGGATGAGCAGTTCTTC.

The V and J genes are TRBV12-3 or TRBV12-4 and TRBJ2-7; D is unclear. The CDR3 loop spans 12 amino acids. As DNA, the CDR3 is TGTGCCAGCAGATTAGATGGGTACGAGCAGTACGTC. Translated, it gives CASRLDGYEQYV.

At least ten counts were recorded for this clonotype. This rearrangement joins TRBV20-1 to TRBJ2-5; 16 nucleotides match TRBD2. V lost 0 bases to trimming and J lost 5 bases; unmatched junction nucleotides: 9. Germline lookup yields CDR1 DFQATT and CDR2 SNEGSKA (reference sequence). The CDR3 runs to 18 residues. The DNA for the CDR3 is TGCAGTGCTAGAGAGGGGACTAGCGGGAGGGCCCTTAGGGAGACCCAGTACTTC. It encodes CSAREGTSGRALRETQYF.

This clonotype occurred a few times. The gene calls are TRBV25-1 and TRBJ2-7; TRBD1 matches 10 bases. From germline, CDR1 is MGHDK and CDR2 SYGVNS. The CDR3 loop spans 16 amino acids. Losses at the gene ends were 2 bases for V and 5 bases for J; bases not matched to a gene: 9. The DNA for the CDR3 is TGTGCCAGCAGTGAACCGGGGACAGGGGAGCTCGACGAGCAGTACTTC. Translation: CASSEPGTGELDEQYF.

This clonotype was seen at least ten times. The genes are TRBV5-5 and TRBJ1-5; D ambiguous. Germline V gives CDR1 SGHKS, CDR2 YYEKEE (reference sequence). The CDR3 is made up of 15 amino acids. The ends were cut back, 0 bases at V and 2 bases at J, with 9 bases in the middle. The CDR3 DNA follows: TGTGCCAGCAGCTTGGTCCCCTGGGGCAATCAGCCCCAGCATTTT. Translated, it gives CASSLVPWGNQPQHF.

Ten or more counts support this clonotype. The V gene is TRBV27, the J gene TRBJ1-4; D not certain. The germline V gene has CDR1 MNHEY and CDR2 SMNVEV (reference sequence). V was shortened by 6 bases and J by 5 bases, with 4 bases between the two germline ends. This CDR3 has 11 residues. CDR3 amino acids: CASRGNEKLFF. CDR3 in DNA: TGTGCCAGCAGGGGGAATGAAAAACTGTTTTTT.

This clonotype was recorded many times. J is TRBJ1-3 and V is TRBV7-9; 7 bases match TRBD1. The germline CDR1 and CDR2 sequences are SEHNR and FQNEAQ (reference sequence). The CDR3 has 14 amino acids. The junction had 3 bases not matched to a gene; V was cut back by 5 bases and J by 2 bases. The CDR3 spells CASSAGGAGNTIYF. DNA of the CDR3: TGTGCCAGCAGCGCAGGGGGGGCTGGAAACACCATATATTTT.